A single sample is the source of the 7 T cell receptor beta chains below, sequenced in a study of cytomegalovirus exposure and HLA in healthy donors. PCR involved 60 Vbeta and 13 Jbeta primers. TCRdb's copy holds only in-frame clones and misses some; the assay was immunoSEQ multiplex PCR. Here the sample spans about 140,000 clones, about 80% being singletons. The sequenced material came from PBMCs. These receptors all stem from a man in his thirties or forties in good health and CMV-seronegative.

This clone occurred once. The chain employs TRBV27 and TRBJ2-1, with 7 bases aligning to TRBD2. Germline CDR1 is MNHEY and CDR2 is SMNVEV (reference sequence). The CDR3 length is 16 residues. Losses at the gene ends were 3 bases for V and 2 bases for J; bases not matched to a gene: 7. CDR3 DNA sequence: TGTGCCAGCAGTTTCCTTAGCGGGCCTACCTACAATGAGCAGTTCTTC. Translation gives CASSFLSGPTYNEQFF.

The CDR3 here is CASSLYYAGSGYTF. Here the CDR3 DNA reads TGTGCCAGCAGCTTGTATTACGCGGGAAGTGGATACACCTTC. The chain is built from TRBV5-6 and TRBJ1-2; D gene ambiguous. Trimming cost V 1 base and J 11 bases, with 18 bases left between them. The germline V gene encodes CDR1 SGHDT and CDR2 YYEEEE. This CDR3 is 14 amino acids long.

The chain recombines TRBV28 with TRBJ2-1, with D possibly matching TRBD1 (6 bases). This CDR3 is 16 amino acids long. Germline V gene data show CDR1 as MDHEN and CDR2 as SYDVKM. Trimming stripped 4 bases from V and 4 bases from J, with 17 bases between. CDR3 in DNA: TGTGCCAGCAGTTCTCCCAGGGGCGACCTATACAATGAGCAGTTCTTC. Amino acid sequence: CASSSPRGDLYNEQFF.

The rearrangement joins TRBV30 to TRBJ2-1; 8 bases are shared with TRBD2. J was trimmed by 0 bases and V by 2 bases; bases with no gene match: 9. CDR1 is GTSNPN and CDR2 is SVGIG in the germline V gene (reference sequence). The CDR3 is made up of 17 amino acids. The CDR3, as DNA: TGTGCCTGGAGTCTCGCCCTACTAGCGGACTCCTACAATGAGCAGTTCTTC. Translation gives CAWSLALLADSYNEQFF.

This chain uses TRBV6-1 with TRBJ1-1, with 9 bases fitting TRBD1. V gave up 6 bases and J gave up 4 bases; unmatched junction bases: 6. Germline lookup yields CDR1 MNHNS and CDR2 SASEGT. The CDR3 spans 14 residues. The CDR3 loop reads CASRGQGWITEAFF. As DNA, the CDR3 is TGTGCCAGCAGGGGACAGGGTTGGATCACTGAAGCTTTCTTT.

The chain uses TRBV11-3 and TRBJ2-2; TRBD2 matches 8 bases. Unmatched junction bases numbered 12, after V lost 5 bases and J lost 4 bases. The CDR3 sequence is 17 residues long. The germline V gene encodes CDR1 SGHNT and CDR2 YENEEA. CDR3: CASSRSPGTRSTGELFF. In nucleotides, the CDR3 is TGTGCCAGCAGCCGGTCACCCGGGACTAGAAGCACCGGGGAGCTGTTTTTT.

This chain connects TRBV4-1 to TRBJ2-7; 7 bases fit TRBD1. This CDR3 spans 14 amino acids. V trimming: 2 bases; J trimming: 2 bases; junction bases outside the gene matches: 3. Germline CDR1 MGHRA, CDR2 YSYEKL. The CDR3 sequence: CASSQHRGTYEQYF. CDR3 in DNA: TGCGCCAGCAGCCAACACAGGGGAACCTACGAGCAGTACTTC.